Each of the 21 T cell receptor beta chains below was sequenced from the same sample in a study of blood T cell repertoires in COVID-19. Sequencing used immunoSEQ multiplex PCR; TCRdb keeps in-frame clones, though not all of them. The table has about 52,000 clones, around 82% seen once. The sequenced sample was peripheral blood. These receptors were obtained from a woman of 80 years or more with COVID-19, enrolled during active disease.

The J gene is TRBJ2-5, the V gene TRBV27; 9 bases map to TRBD1. This CDR3 comprises 14 residues. V lost 2 bases and J lost 4; bases outside the gene matches: 2. Germline CDR1 reads MNHEY; CDR2 reads SMNVEV (reference sequence). For the CDR3, the DNA is TGTGCCAGCAGTTTAGAGACAGGGGGAGAGACCCAGTACTTC. It encodes CASSLETGGETQYF.

This chain links TRBV7-3 with TRBJ2-3; TRBD2 might be the D (6 bases). Germline loops: CDR1 SGHTA, CDR2 FQGTGA. This CDR3 is 16 amino acids long. Trimming pared 5 bases from V and 2 bases from J, leaving 17 bases between. The chain's CDR3 is CASSPTSGRPTDTQYF. CDR3 sequence (DNA): TGTGCCAGCAGCCCAACCAGCGGGCGTCCCACAGATACGCAGTATTTT.

This clone was observed once. The chain carries TRBV24-1 and TRBJ2-3, with 7 bases fitting TRBD1. The CDR3 has 13 amino acids. Germline lookup yields CDR1 KGHDR and CDR2 SFDVKD. V lost 0 bases, J lost 10 bases, and 3 bases stayed unmatched. The CDR3 DNA follows: TGTGCCACCAGTGATTTGTATACAGGGGCGCAGTATTTT. Its protein product is CATSDLYTGAQYF.

The CDR3 nucleotides are TGTGCCAGCAGCCACCAACGGGATTCACCCCTCCACTTT. This encodes CASSHQRDSPLHF. The V call is TRBV14, the J call TRBJ1-6, with D uncertain. Germline CDR1 is SGHDN and CDR2 is FVKESK. V was clipped by 3 bases and J by 8 bases, with 8 bases between them. The CDR3 totals 13 residues.

J is TRBJ2-3 and V is TRBV6-2 or TRBV6-3; 11 bases fit TRBD2. Per germline, CDR1 MNHEY and CDR2 SVGEGT. Unmatched junction bases numbered 4, after V lost 5 bases and J lost 3 bases. The CDR3 is 15 amino acids. This CDR3 is CASSHRLAGTDTQYF. As DNA, the CDR3 is TGTGCCAGCAGTCACCGACTAGCGGGGACAGATACGCAGTATTTT.

The rearrangement links TRBV10-3 to TRBJ1-5, with D uncertain. The CDR3 has 16 residues. V lost 0 bases and J lost 2, with 11 bases in between. Per germline, CDR1 ENHRY and CDR2 SYGVKD. The CDR3 DNA reads as TGTGCCATCAGTGAGTCTGGAGGGTCGGGCAATCAGCCCCAGCATTTT. It yields the protein CAISESGGSGNQPQHF.

This clone was detected only a few times. The V and J genes are TRBV27 and TRBJ1-5; 9 nucleotides line up with TRBD1. The CDR3 runs to 17 residues. CDR1 and CDR2 (germline): MNHEY, SMNVEV (reference sequence). Trimming cost V 0 bases and J 5 bases; bases outside gene matches: 8. CDR3 in DNA: TGTGCCAGCAGTTTATCTCCCCCCGGGACAGGGTATCAGCCCCAGCATTTT. This translates into CASSLSPPGTGYQPQHF.

V and J are TRBV11-3 and TRBJ1-1; D is unresolved. The CDR3 sequence is 13 residues long. V was cut by 0 bases and J by 5 bases, with 7 bases left in between. Germline lookup yields CDR1 SGHNT and CDR2 YENEEA. CDR3 DNA: TGTGCCAGCAGCTTAGATTTGACAACTGAAGCTTTCTTT. Protein sequence: CASSLDLTTEAFF.

The rearrangement joins TRBV28 to TRBJ2-3; 9 positions match TRBD1. The V and J ends lost 5 bases and 0 bases, in that order; junction bases with no gene match: 6. The length of the CDR3 is 16 residues. Germline CDR1 reads MDHEN; CDR2 reads SYDVKM. The CDR3 region is CASSPPGQGSTDTQYF. The CDR3 DNA follows: TGTGCCAGCAGTCCTCCGGGACAGGGTAGCACAGATACGCAGTATTTT. Drawing the rest from reference TRBV28 and TRBJ2-3, the complete variable domain is DVKVTQSSRYLVKRTGEKVFLECVQDMDHENMFWYRQDPGLGLRLIYFSYDVKMKEKGDIPEGYSVSREKKERFSLILESASTNQTSMYLCASSPPGQGSTDTQYFGPGTRLTVL.

The rearrangement joins TRBV15 to TRBJ2-7; 8 nucleotides align to TRBD1. The germline gives CDR1 LNHNV, CDR2 YYDKDF (reference sequence). The CDR3 sequence is 14 residues long. V dropped 1 base and J dropped 4; count of bases not matched to a gene: 3. CDR3 sequence reads: CATSRAGGGYEQYF. CDR3 sequence (DNA): TGTGCCACCAGCAGAGCAGGGGGCGGTTACGAGCAGTACTTC.

The rearrangement joins TRBV30 to TRBJ1-2, with D unclear. Germline CDR1 is GTSNPN and CDR2 is SVGIG (reference sequence). The CDR3 consists of 17 residues. Trimming removed 0 bases from V and 5 bases from J, with 22 bases in between. The DNA of the CDR3 is TGTGCCTGGAGTGTTAGAGGGAGTACCTCCAGTAAGTATGGCTACACCTTC. This translates into CAWSVRGSTSSKYGYTF. Filled out from reference TRBV30 and TRBJ1-2, the complete variable domain reads SQTIHQWPATLVQPVGSPLSLECTVEGTSNPNLYWYRQAAGRGLQLLFYSVGIGQISSEVPQNLSASRPQDRQFILSSKKLLLSDSGFYLCAWSVRGSTSSKYGYTFGSGTRLTVV.

This clone was seen a single time. The chain is built from TRBV16 and TRBJ2-3, with a weak D call TRBD2 (5 bases). This CDR3 has 17 residues. The germline CDR1 and CDR2 sequences are KGHSY and FQNENV. V was pared by 1 base and J by 0 bases, with 14 bases between. The CDR3 here is CASSQFSLAVSTDTQYF. The CDR3 region has the DNA TGTGCCAGCAGCCAATTCTCGCTAGCAGTGAGCACAGATACGCAGTATTTT.

The chain combines TRBV3-1 (or the pseudogene TRBV3-2) with TRBJ2-7; tentatively, D is TRBD1 (5 bases). The CDR3 loop spans 14 amino acids. Trimming left V 2 bases short and J 2 bases short, with 10 bases between. The germline gives CDR1 LGHDT, CDR2 YNNKEL (reference sequence). CDR3 residues: CASSQMQGPYEQYF. CDR3 nucleotides: TGTGCCAGCAGCCAAATGCAGGGTCCCTACGAGCAGTACTTC.

The chain's CDR3 is CASSPLGGLAGTEKQYF. CDR3 in DNA: TGTGCCAGCTCACCACTTGGGGGGCTAGCGGGTACTGAAAAGCAGTATTTT. This chain links TRBV18 with TRBJ2-3; 8 bases fit TRBD2. CDR3 length: 17 amino acids. After removal of 1 base from V and 11 bases from J, the junction contained 17 bases not matched to a gene. Germline lookup yields CDR1 KGHSH and CDR2 LQKENI.

The genes are TRBV10-3 and TRBJ1-1; tentative D call: TRBD1 (6 bases). The CDR3 consists of 12 residues. Trimming pared 6 bases from V and 7 bases from J, leaving 12 bases between. CDR1 and CDR2 from the germline V gene are ENHRY and SYGVKD. The CDR3 spells CAIRSGQNEAFF. In nucleotides, the CDR3 is TGTGCCATCAGGTCAGGACAGAATGAAGCTTTCTTT.

CDR3 coding DNA: TGTGCCAGCAGCTTAGGACTAGGTAACTACAATGAGCAGTTCTTC. It translates to CASSLGLGNYNEQFF. This chain joins TRBV7-9 and TRBJ2-1, with D perhaps TRBD2 (6 bases). The V gene's germline CDR1 is SEHNR and CDR2 FQNEAQ (reference sequence). V lost 1 base to trimming and J lost 3 bases, with 10 bases between them. The CDR3 has 15 amino acids.

The chain couples TRBV28 to TRBJ2-7; 12 nucleotides align to TRBD2. The length of the CDR3 is 14 residues. Germline CDR1 is MDHEN and CDR2 is SYDVKM. Trimming took 6 bases from V and 0 from J; bases not matched to a gene: 0. The CDR3 reads CASRGLAGSYEQYF. The CDR3 nucleotides are TGTGCCAGCAGGGGACTAGCGGGCTCCTACGAGCAGTACTTC.

The gene calls are TRBV19 and TRBJ2-1; D gene uncertain. V lost 7 bases, J lost 4 bases, and 17 bases lay in between. In germline, CDR1 is LNHDA, CDR2 SQIVND (reference sequence). This CDR3 comprises 15 residues. In DNA, the CDR3 is TGTGCCAGTAAGGAGCCTATCTCAAATTACAATGAGCAGTTCTTC. Translation: CASKEPISNYNEQFF.

The chain has TRBV18 and TRBJ1-6, with 7 bases fitting TRBD1. CDR3 size: 14 residues. Germline values: CDR1 KGHSH, CDR2 LQKENI. The V segment lost 1 base and the J segment 7 bases; nucleotides outside the gene matches: 1. In DNA, the CDR3 is TGTGCCAGCTCACCACAGGGGGCGAATTCACCCCTCCACTTT. Translated: CASSPQGANSPLHF.

Concerning this clone: An end of the junction differs from the germline gene, which may be a read error. V gene TRBV19 combines with J gene TRBJ1-4; 8 bases align to TRBD1. CDR3 size: 15 residues. Germline assignment: CDR1 LNHDA and CDR2 SQIVND (reference sequence). For the CDR3, the DNA is TGTGCCACTCTCCCCCCGGGACAGGCTAAAGAAAAACTGTTTTTT. Protein product: CATLPPGQAKEKLFF.

CDR3 residues: CATSDRAATNEKLFF. For the CDR3, the DNA is TGTGCCACCAGTGATCGAGCTGCAACTAATGAAAAACTGTTTTTT. The chain recombines TRBV24-1 with TRBJ1-4; D gene ambiguous. Germline-derived CDR1 and CDR2 are KGHDR and SFDVKD. V was clipped by 3 bases and J by 0 bases, with 7 bases between them. CDR3 length equals 15 residues.